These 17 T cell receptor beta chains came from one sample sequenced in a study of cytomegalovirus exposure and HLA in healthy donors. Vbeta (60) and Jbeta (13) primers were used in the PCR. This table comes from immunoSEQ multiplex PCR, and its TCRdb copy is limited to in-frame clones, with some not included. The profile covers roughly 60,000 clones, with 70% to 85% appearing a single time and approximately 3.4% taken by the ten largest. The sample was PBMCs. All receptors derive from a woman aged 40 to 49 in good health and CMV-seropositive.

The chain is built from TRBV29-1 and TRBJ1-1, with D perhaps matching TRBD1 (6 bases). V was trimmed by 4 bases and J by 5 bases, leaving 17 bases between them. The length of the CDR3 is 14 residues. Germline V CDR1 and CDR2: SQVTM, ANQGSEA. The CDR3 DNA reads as TGCAGCGTTGCGACACAGGGTGGGATGACTGAAGCTTTCTTT. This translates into CSVATQGGMTEAFF.

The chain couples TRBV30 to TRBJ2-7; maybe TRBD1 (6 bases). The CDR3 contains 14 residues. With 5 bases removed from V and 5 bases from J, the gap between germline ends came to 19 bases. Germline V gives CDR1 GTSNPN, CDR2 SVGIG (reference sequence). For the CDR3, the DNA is TGTGCCTGGGCCACCGGACAGCCTAACCACGAGCAGTACTTC. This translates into CAWATGQPNHEQYF.

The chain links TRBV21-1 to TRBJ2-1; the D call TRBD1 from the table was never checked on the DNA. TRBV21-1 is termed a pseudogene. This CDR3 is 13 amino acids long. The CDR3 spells CASSSNTYNEQFF. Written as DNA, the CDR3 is TGTGCCAGCAGCAGCAACACCTACAATGAGCAGTTCTTC.

The CDR3 here is CASRPDRGYSPLHF. Written as DNA, the CDR3 is TGTGCCAGCAGGCCGGACAGGGGGTATTCACCCCTCCACTTT. This chain uses TRBV6-5 with TRBJ1-6, with TRBD1 matching over 10 bases. V trimming: 6 bases; J trimming: 8 bases; junction bases outside the gene matches: 4. The CDR3 totals 14 residues. Germline CDR1 reads MNHEY; CDR2 reads SVGAGI.

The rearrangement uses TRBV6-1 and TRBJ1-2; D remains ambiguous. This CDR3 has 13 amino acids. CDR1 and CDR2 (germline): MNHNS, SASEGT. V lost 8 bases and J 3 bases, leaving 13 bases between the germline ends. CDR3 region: CASLFDFDYGYTF. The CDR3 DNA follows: TGTGCCAGCCTATTTGACTTCGACTATGGCTACACCTTC.

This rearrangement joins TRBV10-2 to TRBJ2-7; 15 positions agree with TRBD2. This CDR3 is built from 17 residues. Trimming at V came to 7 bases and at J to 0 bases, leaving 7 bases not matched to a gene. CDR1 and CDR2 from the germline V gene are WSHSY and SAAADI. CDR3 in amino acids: CASTLGTSGGTSYEQYF. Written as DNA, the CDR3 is TGCGCCAGCACCTTGGGGACTAGCGGGGGGACCTCCTACGAGCAGTACTTC.

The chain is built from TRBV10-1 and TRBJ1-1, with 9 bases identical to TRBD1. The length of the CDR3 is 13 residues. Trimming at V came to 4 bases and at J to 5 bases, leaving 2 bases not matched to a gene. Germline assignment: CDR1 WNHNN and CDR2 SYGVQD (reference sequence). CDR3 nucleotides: TGCGCCAGCAGTGTGACAGGGGGAACTGAAGCTTTCTTT. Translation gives CASSVTGGTEAFF.

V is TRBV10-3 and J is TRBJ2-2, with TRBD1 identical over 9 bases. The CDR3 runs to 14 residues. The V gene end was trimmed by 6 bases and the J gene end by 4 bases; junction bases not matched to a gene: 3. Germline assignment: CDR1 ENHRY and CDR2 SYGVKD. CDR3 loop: CAIRDRGSTGELFF. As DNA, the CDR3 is TGTGCCATCAGGGACAGGGGTTCCACCGGGGAGCTGTTTTTT.

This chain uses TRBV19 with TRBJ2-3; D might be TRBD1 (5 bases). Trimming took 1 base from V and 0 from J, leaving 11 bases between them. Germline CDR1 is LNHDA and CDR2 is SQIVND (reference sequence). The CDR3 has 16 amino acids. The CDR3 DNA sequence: TGTGCCAGTAGTATAGGGTTCAGGGCTAGCACAGATACGCAGTATTTT. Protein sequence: CASSIGFRASTDTQYF.

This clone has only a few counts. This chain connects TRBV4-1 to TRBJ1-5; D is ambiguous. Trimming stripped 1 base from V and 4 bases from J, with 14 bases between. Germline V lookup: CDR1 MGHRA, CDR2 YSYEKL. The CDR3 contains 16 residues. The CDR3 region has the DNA TGCGCCAGCAGCCAAGGGAGGGCTTTGGGAAATCAGCCCCAGCATTTT. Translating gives CASSQGRALGNQPQHF.

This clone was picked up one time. CDR3 amino acids: CASSGVAAGRYNEQFF. The CDR3 nucleotides are TGTGCCAGCAGCGGGGTGGCGGCGGGGAGATACAATGAGCAGTTCTTC. This chain uses TRBV5-4 with TRBJ2-1; D perhaps matches TRBD2 (6 bases). The CDR3 sequence is 16 residues long. Trimming left V 4 bases short and J 4 bases short, with 18 bases between. The germline gives CDR1 SGHNT, CDR2 YYREEE (reference sequence).

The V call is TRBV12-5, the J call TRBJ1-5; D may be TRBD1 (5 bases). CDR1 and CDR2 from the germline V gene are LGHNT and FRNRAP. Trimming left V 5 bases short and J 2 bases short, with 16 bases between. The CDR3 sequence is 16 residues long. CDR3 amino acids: CASGTGTLARNQPQHF. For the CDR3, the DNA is TGTGCTAGTGGTACAGGAACTCTGGCCCGCAATCAGCCCCAGCATTTT.

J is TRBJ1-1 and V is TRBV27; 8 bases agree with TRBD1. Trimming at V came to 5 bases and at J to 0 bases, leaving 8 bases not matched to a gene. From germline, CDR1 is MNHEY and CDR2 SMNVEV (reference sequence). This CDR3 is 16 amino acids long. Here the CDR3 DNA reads TGTGCCAGCAGTGAGACAGGGGTCCGATTGAACACTGAAGCTTTCTTT. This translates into CASSETGVRLNTEAFF.

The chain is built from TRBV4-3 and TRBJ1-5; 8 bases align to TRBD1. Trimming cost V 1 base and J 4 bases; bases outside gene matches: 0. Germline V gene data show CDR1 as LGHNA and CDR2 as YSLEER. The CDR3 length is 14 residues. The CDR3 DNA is TGCGCCAGCAGCCAAGGACAGGGGAATCAGCCCCAGCATTTT. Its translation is CASSQGQGNQPQHF.

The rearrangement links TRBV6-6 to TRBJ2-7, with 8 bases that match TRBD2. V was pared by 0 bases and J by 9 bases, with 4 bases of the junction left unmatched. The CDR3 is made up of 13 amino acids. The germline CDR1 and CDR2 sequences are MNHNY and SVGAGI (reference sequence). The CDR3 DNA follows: TGTGCCAGCAGTTACTCAAGCGGGGGCTGGCAGTACTTC. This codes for CASSYSSGGWQYF.

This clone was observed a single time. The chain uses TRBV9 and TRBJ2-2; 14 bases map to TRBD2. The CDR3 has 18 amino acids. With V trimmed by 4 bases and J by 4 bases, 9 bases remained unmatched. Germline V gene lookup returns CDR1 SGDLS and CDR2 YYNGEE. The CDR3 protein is CASSPLPGLAGGTGELFF. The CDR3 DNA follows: TGTGCCAGCAGCCCACTCCCCGGACTAGCGGGGGGCACCGGGGAGCTGTTTTTT.

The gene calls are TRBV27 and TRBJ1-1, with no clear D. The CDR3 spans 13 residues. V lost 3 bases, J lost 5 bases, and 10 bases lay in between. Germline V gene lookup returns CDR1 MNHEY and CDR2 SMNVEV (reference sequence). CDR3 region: CASSFSGGTEAFF. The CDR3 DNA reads TGTGCCAGCAGTTTTTCCGGAGGGACTGAAGCTTTCTTT.